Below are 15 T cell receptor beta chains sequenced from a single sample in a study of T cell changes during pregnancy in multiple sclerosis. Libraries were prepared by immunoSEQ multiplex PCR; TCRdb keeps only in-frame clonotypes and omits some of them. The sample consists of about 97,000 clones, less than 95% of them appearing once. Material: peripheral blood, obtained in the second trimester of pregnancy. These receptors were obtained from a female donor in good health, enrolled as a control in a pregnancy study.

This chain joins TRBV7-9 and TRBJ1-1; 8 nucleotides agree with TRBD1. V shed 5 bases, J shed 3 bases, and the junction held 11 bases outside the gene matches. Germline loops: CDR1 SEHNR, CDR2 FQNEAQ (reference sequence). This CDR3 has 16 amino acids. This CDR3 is CASSAPETGGYTEAFF. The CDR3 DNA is TGTGCCAGCAGCGCCCCAGAAACAGGGGGTTACACTGAAGCTTTCTTT.

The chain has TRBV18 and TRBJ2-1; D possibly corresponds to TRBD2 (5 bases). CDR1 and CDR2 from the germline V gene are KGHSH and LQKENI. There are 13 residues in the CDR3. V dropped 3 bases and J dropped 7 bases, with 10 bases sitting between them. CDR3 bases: TGTGCCAGCTCACCTAACCGGGAAAATGAGCAGTTCTTC. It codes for CASSPNRENEQFF.

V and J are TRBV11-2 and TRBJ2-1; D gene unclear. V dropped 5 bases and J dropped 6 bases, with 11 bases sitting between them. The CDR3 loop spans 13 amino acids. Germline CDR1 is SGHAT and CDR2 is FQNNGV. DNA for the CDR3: TGTGCCAGCAGCAACGGTGGGCTCAATGAGCAGTTCTTC. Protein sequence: CASSNGGLNEQFF.

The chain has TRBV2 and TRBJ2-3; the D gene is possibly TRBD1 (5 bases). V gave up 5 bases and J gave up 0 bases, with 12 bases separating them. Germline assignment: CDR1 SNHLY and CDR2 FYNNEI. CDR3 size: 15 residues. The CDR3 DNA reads TGTGCCAGCAGTACCTGGACACCTAGCACAGATACGCAGTATTTT. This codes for CASSTWTPSTDTQYF.

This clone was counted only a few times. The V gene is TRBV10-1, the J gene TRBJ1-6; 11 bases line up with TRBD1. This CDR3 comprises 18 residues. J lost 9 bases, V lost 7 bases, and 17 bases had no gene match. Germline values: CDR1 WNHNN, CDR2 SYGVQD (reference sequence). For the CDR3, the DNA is TGCGCCAGCACACCAGGGACAGGGGGATCTTCCTCGCTTTCACCCCTCCACTTT. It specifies CASTPGTGGSSSLSPLHF.

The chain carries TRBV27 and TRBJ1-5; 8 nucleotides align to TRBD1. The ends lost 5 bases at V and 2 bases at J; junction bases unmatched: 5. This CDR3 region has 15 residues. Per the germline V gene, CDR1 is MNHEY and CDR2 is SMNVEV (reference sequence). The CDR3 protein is CASSGQGGGNQPQHF. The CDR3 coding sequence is TGTGCCAGCAGTGGACAGGGAGGCGGCAATCAGCCCCAGCATTTT.

As DNA, the CDR3 is TGTGCCTCCGGGACAGGGGTTGTCGAGCAGTACTTC. Amino acids: CASGTGVVEQYF. The chain couples TRBV30 to TRBJ2-7; TRBD1 matches 10 bases. This CDR3 has 12 amino acids. J was trimmed by 6 bases and V by 7 bases; bases with no gene match: 6. CDR1 is GTSNPN, CDR2 SVGIG, per germline (reference sequence).

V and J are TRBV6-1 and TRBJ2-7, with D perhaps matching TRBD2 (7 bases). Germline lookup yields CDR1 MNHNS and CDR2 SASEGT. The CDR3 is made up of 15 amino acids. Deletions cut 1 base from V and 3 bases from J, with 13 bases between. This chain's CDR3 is CASSEGGGGVYEQYF. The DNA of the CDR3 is TGTGCCAGCAGTGAAGGGGGAGGGGGGGTCTACGAGCAGTACTTC.

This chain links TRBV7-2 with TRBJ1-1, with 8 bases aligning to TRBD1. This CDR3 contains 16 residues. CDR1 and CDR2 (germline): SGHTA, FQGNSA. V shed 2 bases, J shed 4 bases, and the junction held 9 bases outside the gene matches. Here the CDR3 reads CASSLIATGGVTEAFF. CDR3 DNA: TGTGCCAGCAGCTTAATAGCAACAGGGGGAGTCACTGAAGCTTTCTTT.

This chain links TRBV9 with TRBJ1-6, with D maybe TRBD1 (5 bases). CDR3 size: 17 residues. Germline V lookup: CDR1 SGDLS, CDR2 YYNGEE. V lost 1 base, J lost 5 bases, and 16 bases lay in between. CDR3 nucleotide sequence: TGTGCCAGCAGCGTATTCCCCTTCCGGGGGAATAATTCACCCCTCCACTTT. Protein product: CASSVFPFRGNNSPLHF. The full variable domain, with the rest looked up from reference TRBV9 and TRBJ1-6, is DSGVTQTPKHLITATGQRVTLRCSPRSGDLSVYWYQQSLDQGLQFLIQYYNGEERAKGNILERFSAQQFPDLHSELNLSSLELGDSALYFCASSVFPFRGNNSPLHFGNGTRLTVT.

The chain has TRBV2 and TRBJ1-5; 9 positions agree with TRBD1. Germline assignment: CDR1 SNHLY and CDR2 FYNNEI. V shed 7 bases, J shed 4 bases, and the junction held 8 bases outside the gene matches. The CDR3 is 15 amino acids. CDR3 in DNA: TGTGCCAGCACCCGACAGGGGGGAAATAATCAGCCCCAGCATTTT. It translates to CASTRQGGNNQPQHF.

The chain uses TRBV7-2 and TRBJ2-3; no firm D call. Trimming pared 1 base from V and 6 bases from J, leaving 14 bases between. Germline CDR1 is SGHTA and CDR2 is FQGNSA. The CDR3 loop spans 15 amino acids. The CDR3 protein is CASSLVGASTDTQYF. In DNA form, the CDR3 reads TGTGCCAGCAGCTTAGTGGGCGCATCTACCGATACGCAGTATTTT.

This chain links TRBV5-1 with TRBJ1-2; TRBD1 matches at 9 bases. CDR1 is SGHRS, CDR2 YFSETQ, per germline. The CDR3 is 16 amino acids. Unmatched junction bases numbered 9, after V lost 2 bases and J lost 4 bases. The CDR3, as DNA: TGCGCCAGCAGCTTCTACCGGGACAGGGTTGGCTATGGCTACACCTTC. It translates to CASSFYRDRVGYGYTF.

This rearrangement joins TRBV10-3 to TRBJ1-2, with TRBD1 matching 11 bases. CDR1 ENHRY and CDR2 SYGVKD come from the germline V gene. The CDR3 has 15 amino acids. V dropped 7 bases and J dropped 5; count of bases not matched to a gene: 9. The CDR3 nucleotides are TGTGCCATCACCGGACAGGGGGCTGATAGTTATGGCTACACCTTC. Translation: CAITGQGADSYGYTF.

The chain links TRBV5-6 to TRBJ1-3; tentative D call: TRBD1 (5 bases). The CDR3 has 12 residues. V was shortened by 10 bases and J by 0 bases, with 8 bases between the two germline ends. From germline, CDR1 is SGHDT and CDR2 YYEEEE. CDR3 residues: CAYGGSGNTIYF. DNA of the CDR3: TGTGCCTACGGGGGCTCTGGAAACACCATATATTTT.